These 19 T cell receptor beta chains came from one sample sequenced in a study of T-cell reconstitution after alpha-beta-depleted transplantation in children. Unique molecular identifiers were built into the TCRbeta library. One entry per CDR3 protein results from TCRdb running MiXCR on the PCR reads. The sample records 300,000 to 400,000 distinct CDR3 sequences, roughly 16% being singletons. Sequenced here: PBMCs, mostly from graft donor cells, sampled 360 days after TCRalphabeta/CD19-depleted stem cell transplant. Receptors originate from a male patient aged 2 to 10 who had a stem cell transplant for acute lymphoblastic leukemia, so the T cells may come from the graft donor.

This clonotype appeared many times. This chain joins TRBV6-2 or TRBV6-3 and TRBJ2-3; weak D call: TRBD2 (5 bases). CDR1 and CDR2 from the germline V gene are MNHEY and SVGEGT. V was trimmed by 6 bases and J by 5 bases, leaving 15 bases between them. This CDR3 is built from 14 residues. The CDR3 here is CASSLRARGDTQYF. CDR3 DNA sequence: TGTGCCAGCAGCCTCCGGGCCCGGGGAGATACGCAGTATTTT.

A few counts support this clonotype. V and J are TRBV5-5 and TRBJ2-2, with 7 nucleotides matching TRBD2. In germline, CDR1 is SGHKS, CDR2 YYEKEE (reference sequence). The J segment lost 1 base and the V segment lost 6 bases, leaving 12 bases of the junction unmatched. This CDR3 is built from 17 residues. The CDR3 reads CASTDSLGLENTGELFF. The CDR3 DNA reads TGTGCCAGCACCGACTCGCTAGGACTAGAGAACACCGGGGAGCTGTTTTTT. Drawing the rest from reference TRBV5-5 and TRBJ2-2, the complete variable domain is DAGVTQSPTHLIKTRGQQVTLRCSPISGHKSVSWYQQVLGQGPQFIFQYYEKEERGRGNFPDRFSARQFPNYSSELNVNALLLGDSALYLCASTDSLGLENTGELFFGEGSRLTVL.

This clonotype appeared many times. The V and J genes are TRBV12-3 or TRBV12-4 and TRBJ2-1, with D tentatively TRBD2 (6 bases). CDR3 length: 14 amino acids. CDR3 coding DNA: TGTGCGTGTGGCCCGCTAGCGCGTTACAATGAGCAGTTCTTC. Translation: CACGPLARYNEQFF.

This clonotype was found a few times. The gene calls are TRBV28 and TRBJ1-6; D is undetermined. The germline V gene encodes CDR1 MDHEN and CDR2 SYDVKM. There are 12 residues in the CDR3. The V and J ends lost 3 bases and 7 bases respectively, with 4 bases between them. Here the CDR3 reads CASSFQNSPLHF. The DNA of the CDR3 is TGTGCCAGCAGTTTTCAGAATTCACCCCTCCACTTT.

The chain is built from TRBV5-1 and TRBJ1-1; maybe TRBD1 (5 bases). Germline V gene lookup returns CDR1 SGHRS and CDR2 YFSETQ. CDR3 length: 13 amino acids. With 1 base removed from V and 5 bases from J, the gap between germline ends came to 9 bases. The CDR3 loop is CASSLQGVTEAFF. The CDR3 region has the DNA TGCGCCAGCAGCTTGCAGGGTGTAACTGAAGCTTTCTTT.

The gene calls are TRBV29-1 and TRBJ1-5; TRBD1 might be the D (5 bases). CDR1 is SQVTM and CDR2 is ANQGSEA in the germline V gene. The CDR3 covers 15 residues. V was trimmed by 6 bases and J by 4 bases, leaving 19 bases between them. The CDR3: CSVTFNGAVNQPQHF. The CDR3 DNA sequence: TGCAGCGTGACCTTCAACGGGGCAGTTAATCAGCCCCAGCATTTT.

This clonotype was picked up one time. This chain connects TRBV6-5 to TRBJ2-7, with D tentatively TRBD2 (5 bases). The V end lost 2 bases, the J end lost 7 bases, and 18 bases lay between the germline ends. Germline V CDR1 and CDR2: MNHEY, SVGAGI. CDR3 length: 15 residues. CDR3: CASSYGTDSPSEQYF. In nucleotides, the CDR3 is TGTGCCAGCAGTTACGGTACGGACTCCCCCTCGGAGCAGTACTTC.

The chain recombines TRBV7-8 with TRBJ1-4, with TRBD1 matching 9 bases. Germline CDR1 and CDR2: SGHVS and FQNEAQ. CDR3 length: 15 residues. The V gene end was trimmed by 3 bases and the J gene end by 8 bases; junction bases not matched to a gene: 7. CDR3 nucleotide sequence: TGTGCCAGCAGCTTGCCCGGGACAGGGAACGAAAAACTGTTTTTT. Amino acid sequence: CASSLPGTGNEKLFF.

This clonotype was counted a few times. This rearrangement joins TRBV29-1 to TRBJ2-3; D gene unclear. This CDR3 comprises 12 residues. V lost 3 bases and J lost 11, with 15 bases in between. Germline-derived CDR1 and CDR2 are SQVTM and ANQGSEA. The CDR3 protein is CSVEVNGVGQYF. The CDR3 nucleotides are TGCAGCGTTGAGGTGAACGGAGTAGGGCAGTATTTT.

The table lists this clonotype with a few counts. J is TRBJ2-2 and V is TRBV7-6, with D maybe TRBD1 (6 bases). V lost 1 base and J 6 bases, leaving 15 bases between the germline ends. CDR3 length equals 16 residues. Germline V gene data show CDR1 as SGHVS and CDR2 as FNYEAQ. CDR3 loop: CASSLESVSGAGELFF. CDR3 DNA: TGTGCCAGCAGCTTAGAATCCGTGTCAGGGGCCGGGGAGCTGTTTTTT.

This clonotype has just a few counts. V gene TRBV20-1 combines with J gene TRBJ2-7, with 9 positions matching TRBD2. This CDR3 comprises 13 residues. CDR1 is DFQATT and CDR2 is SNEGSKA in the germline V gene (reference sequence). V lost 6 bases and J lost 4; bases outside the gene matches: 7. In nucleotides, the CDR3 is TGCAGTGCGCTCCTAGCGGGAAGTTACGAGCAGTACTTC. It codes for CSALLAGSYEQYF.

This clonotype was found a few times. The rearrangement links TRBV20-1 to TRBJ2-1, with TRBD2 identical over 7 bases. Germline lookup yields CDR1 DFQATT and CDR2 SNEGSKA (reference sequence). After removal of 6 bases from V and 7 bases from J, the junction contained 15 bases not matched to a gene. The CDR3 covers 15 residues. The CDR3 nucleotides read TGCAGTGCGGACGGACTAGGATCGGGAGTAAATGAGCAGTTCTTC. This gives the protein CSADGLGSGVNEQFF.

There are a few counts of this clonotype. This chain connects TRBV10-3 to TRBJ2-5, with 11 bases identical to TRBD2. Trimming cost V 5 bases and J 3 bases; bases outside gene matches: 8. Germline assignment: CDR1 ENHRY and CDR2 SYGVKD. The CDR3 is 16 amino acids. The CDR3 loop reads CAISPRPTSGKETQYF. As DNA, the CDR3 is TGTGCCATCAGTCCGCGACCGACTAGCGGGAAAGAGACCCAGTACTTC.

This clonotype was observed a few times. At one of its ends the junction is not consistent with the germline gene, which may arise from a read error. This chain uses TRBV3-1 with TRBJ1-4; D unresolved. The germline CDR1 and CDR2 sequences are LGHDT and YNNKEL (reference sequence). The CDR3 is 18 amino acids. The DNA of the CDR3 is TGTGCCTGCAGCCGGTGGGGAGTAGGATCCTGGACTAATGAAAAACTGTTTTTT. Translating it yields CACSRWGVGSWTNEKLFF.

V is TRBV15 and J is TRBJ2-4; weak D call: TRBD1 (6 bases). Germline V CDR1 and CDR2: LNHNV, YYDKDF (reference sequence). The CDR3 is 15 amino acids. V was clipped by 3 bases and J by 2 bases, with 11 bases between them. The DNA for the CDR3 is TGTGCCACCAGCAGCCACAGGGAAACCAAAAACATTCAGTACTTC. This codes for CATSSHRETKNIQYF.

The rearrangement joins TRBV3-1 to TRBJ2-1, with D tentatively TRBD1 (6 bases). Germline V gives CDR1 LGHDT, CDR2 YNNKEL (reference sequence). This CDR3 has 16 residues. V was cut by 0 bases and J by 4 bases, with 13 bases left in between. CDR3 sequence reads: CASSQEGGTQYNEQFF. The DNA for the CDR3 is TGTGCCAGCAGCCAAGAAGGGGGAACCCAGTACAATGAGCAGTTCTTC.

This clonotype was detected many times. The V gene is TRBV4-1, the J gene TRBJ2-1; D ambiguous. The germline V gene has CDR1 MGHRA and CDR2 YSYEKL. The CDR3 runs to 16 residues. V shed 0 bases and J shed 2 bases, with 11 bases lying between them. CDR3 protein: CASSQEGYSTYNEQFF. CDR3 in DNA: TGCGCCAGCAGCCAAGAAGGCTACAGTACCTACAATGAGCAGTTCTTC.

This chain links TRBV12-3 or TRBV12-4 with TRBJ2-3, with D possibly called TRBD1 or TRBD2 (5 bases each). The CDR3 sequence is 15 residues long. V was cut by 5 bases and J by 4 bases, with 16 bases left in between. CDR3 sequence (DNA): TGTGCCAGCAGTCTGTCAGGGTTTAGCGCAGATACGCAGTATTTT. It specifies CASSLSGFSADTQYF.

This clonotype was seen repeatedly, ten times or more. The chain is built from TRBV11-2 and TRBJ2-2; 12 positions agree with TRBD2. CDR1 and CDR2 (germline): SGHAT, FQNNGV. V trimming: 0 bases; J trimming: 5 bases; junction bases outside the gene matches: 13. This CDR3 has 20 residues. The CDR3 region is CASSLDPLGLAGPPTGELFF. The CDR3 coding sequence is TGTGCCAGCAGCTTAGACCCCCTTGGACTAGCGGGACCCCCTACCGGGGAGCTGTTTTTT.